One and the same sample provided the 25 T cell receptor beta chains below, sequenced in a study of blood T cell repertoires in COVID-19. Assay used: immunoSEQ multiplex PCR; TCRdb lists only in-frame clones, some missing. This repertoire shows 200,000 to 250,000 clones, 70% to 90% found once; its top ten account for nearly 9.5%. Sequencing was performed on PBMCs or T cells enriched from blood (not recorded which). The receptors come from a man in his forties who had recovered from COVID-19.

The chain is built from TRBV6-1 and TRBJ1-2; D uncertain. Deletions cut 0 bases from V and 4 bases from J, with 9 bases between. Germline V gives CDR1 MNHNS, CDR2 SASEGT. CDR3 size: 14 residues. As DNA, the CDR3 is TGTGCCAGCAGTGAAGCGCGGCAGCCCTATGGCTACACCTTC. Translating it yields CASSEARQPYGYTF.

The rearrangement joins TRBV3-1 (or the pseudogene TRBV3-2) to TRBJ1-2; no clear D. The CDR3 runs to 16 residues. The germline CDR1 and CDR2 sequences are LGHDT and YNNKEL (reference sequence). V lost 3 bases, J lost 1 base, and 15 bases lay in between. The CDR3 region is CASSHLAAQNNYGYTF. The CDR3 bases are TGTGCCAGCAGCCACCTAGCTGCACAGAATAACTATGGCTACACCTTC.

CDR3 residues: CSASRRDTIYF. The CDR3 bases are TGCAGTGCTAGCCGCCGAGACACCATATATTTT. The chain couples TRBV20-1 to TRBJ1-3; the D is unclear. Trimming removed 3 bases from V and 8 bases from J, with 8 bases in between. This CDR3 is built from 11 residues. The germline V gene encodes CDR1 DFQATT and CDR2 SNEGSKA (reference sequence).

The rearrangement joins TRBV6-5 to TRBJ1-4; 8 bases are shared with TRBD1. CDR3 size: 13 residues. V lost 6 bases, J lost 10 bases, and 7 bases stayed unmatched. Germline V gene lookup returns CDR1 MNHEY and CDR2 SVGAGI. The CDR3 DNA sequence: TGTGCCAGCAGGGACAGGGAACTTGGAAAACTGTTTTTT. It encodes CASRDRELGKLFF.

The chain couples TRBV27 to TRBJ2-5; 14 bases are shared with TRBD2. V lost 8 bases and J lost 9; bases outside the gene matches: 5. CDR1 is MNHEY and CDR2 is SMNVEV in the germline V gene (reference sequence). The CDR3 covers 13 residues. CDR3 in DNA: TGTGCCAGCGGGACTAGCGGGAGTGGGGCCCAGTACTTC. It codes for CASGTSGSGAQYF.

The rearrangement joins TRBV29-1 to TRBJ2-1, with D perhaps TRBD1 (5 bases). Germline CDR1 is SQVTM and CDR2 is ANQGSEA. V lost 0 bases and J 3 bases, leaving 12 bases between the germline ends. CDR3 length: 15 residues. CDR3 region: CSVEDSRVGYNEQFF. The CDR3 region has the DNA TGCAGCGTTGAAGATTCCAGGGTAGGCTACAATGAGCAGTTCTTC.

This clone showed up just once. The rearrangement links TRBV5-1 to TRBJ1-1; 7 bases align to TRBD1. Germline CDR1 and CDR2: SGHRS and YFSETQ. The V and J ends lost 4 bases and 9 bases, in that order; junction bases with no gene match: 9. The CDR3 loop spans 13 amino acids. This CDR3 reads CASSTGTVTQAFF. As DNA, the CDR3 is TGCGCCAGCAGCACCGGGACAGTAACTCAAGCTTTCTTT.

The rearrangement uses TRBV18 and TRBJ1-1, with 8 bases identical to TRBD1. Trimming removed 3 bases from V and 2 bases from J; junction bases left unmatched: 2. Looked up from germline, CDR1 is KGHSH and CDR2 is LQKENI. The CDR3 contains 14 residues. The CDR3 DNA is TGTGCCAGCTCACCGGACAGGGACAACACTGAAGCTTTCTTT. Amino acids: CASSPDRDNTEAFF.

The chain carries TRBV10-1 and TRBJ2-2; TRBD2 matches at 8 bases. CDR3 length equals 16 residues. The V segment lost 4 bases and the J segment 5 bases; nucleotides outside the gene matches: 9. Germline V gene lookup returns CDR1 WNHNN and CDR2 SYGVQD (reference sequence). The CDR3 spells CASSATGTRRTGELFF. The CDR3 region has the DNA TGCGCCAGCAGTGCTACCGGGACTAGAAGGACCGGGGAGCTGTTTTTT.

This CDR3 is CASSRLTDYGYTF. CDR3 bases: TGTGCCAGCTCACGACTGACAGACTATGGCTACACCTTC. The chain combines TRBV18 with TRBJ1-2, with a possible D match to TRBD1 (5 bases). CDR1 KGHSH and CDR2 LQKENI come from the germline V gene. Trimming cost V 4 bases and J 3 bases, with 9 bases left between them. CDR3 size: 13 residues.

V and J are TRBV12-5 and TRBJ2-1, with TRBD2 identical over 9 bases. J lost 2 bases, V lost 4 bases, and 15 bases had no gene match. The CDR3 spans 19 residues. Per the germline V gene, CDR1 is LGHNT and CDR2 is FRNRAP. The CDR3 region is CASGSAFSGSGGAYNEQFF. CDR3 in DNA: TGTGCTAGTGGTTCCGCTTTTAGCGGGAGTGGGGGGGCCTACAATGAGCAGTTCTTC.

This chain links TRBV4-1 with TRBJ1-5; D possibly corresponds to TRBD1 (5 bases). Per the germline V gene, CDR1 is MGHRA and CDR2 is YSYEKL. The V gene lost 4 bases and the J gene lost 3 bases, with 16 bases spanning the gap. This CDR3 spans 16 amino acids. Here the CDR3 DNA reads TGCGCCAGCAGCCCGGACGACAGATCCTTCAATCAGCCCCAGCATTTT. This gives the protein CASSPDDRSFNQPQHF.

CDR3 sequence reads: CASSRNSGTGSIQYF. In DNA form, the CDR3 reads TGCGCCAGCAGCCGGAATTCCGGGACAGGAAGCATTCAGTACTTC. This rearrangement joins TRBV4-1 to TRBJ2-4, with 8 bases identical to TRBD1. The CDR3 consists of 15 residues. Germline CDR1 and CDR2: MGHRA and YSYEKL. V trimming: 4 bases; J trimming: 9 bases; junction bases outside the gene matches: 11.

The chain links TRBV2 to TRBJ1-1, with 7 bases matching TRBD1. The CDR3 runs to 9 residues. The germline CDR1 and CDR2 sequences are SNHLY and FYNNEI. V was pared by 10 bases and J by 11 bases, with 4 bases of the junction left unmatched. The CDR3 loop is CATDRVAFF. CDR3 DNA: TGTGCCACCGACAGGGTGGCTTTCTTT.

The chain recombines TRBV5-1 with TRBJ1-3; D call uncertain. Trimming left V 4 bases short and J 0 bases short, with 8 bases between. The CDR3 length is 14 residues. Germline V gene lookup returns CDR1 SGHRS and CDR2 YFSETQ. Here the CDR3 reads CASSQSVSGNTIYF. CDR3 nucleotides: TGCGCCAGCAGCCAATCGGTCTCTGGAAACACCATATATTTT.

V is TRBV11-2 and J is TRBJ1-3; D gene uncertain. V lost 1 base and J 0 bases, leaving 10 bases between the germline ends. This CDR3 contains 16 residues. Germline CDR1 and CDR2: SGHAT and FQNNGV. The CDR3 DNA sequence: TGTGCCAGCAGCTTAGCCGTCGTGTTCTCTGGAAACACCATATATTTT. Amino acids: CASSLAVVFSGNTIYF.

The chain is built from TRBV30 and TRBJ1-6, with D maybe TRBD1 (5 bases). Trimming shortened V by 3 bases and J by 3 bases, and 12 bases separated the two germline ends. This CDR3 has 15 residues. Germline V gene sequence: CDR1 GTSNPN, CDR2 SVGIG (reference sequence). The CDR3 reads CAWRTLTVYNSPLHF. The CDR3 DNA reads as TGTGCCTGGAGAACTTTGACAGTCTATAATTCACCCCTCCACTTT.

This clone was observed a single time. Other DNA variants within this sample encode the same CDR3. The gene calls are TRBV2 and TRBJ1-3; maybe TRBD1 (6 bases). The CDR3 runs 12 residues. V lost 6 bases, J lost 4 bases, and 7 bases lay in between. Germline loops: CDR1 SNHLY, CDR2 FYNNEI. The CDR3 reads CASRGQGNTIYF. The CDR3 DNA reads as TGTGCCAGCAGAGGACAGGGAAACACCATATATTTT.

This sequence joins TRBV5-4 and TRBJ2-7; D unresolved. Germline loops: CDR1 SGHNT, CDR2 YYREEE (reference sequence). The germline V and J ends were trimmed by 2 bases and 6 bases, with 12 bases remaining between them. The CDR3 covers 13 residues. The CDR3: CASSFFMSPEQYF. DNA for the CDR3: TGTGCCAGCAGCTTTTTCATGAGTCCCGAGCAGTACTTC.

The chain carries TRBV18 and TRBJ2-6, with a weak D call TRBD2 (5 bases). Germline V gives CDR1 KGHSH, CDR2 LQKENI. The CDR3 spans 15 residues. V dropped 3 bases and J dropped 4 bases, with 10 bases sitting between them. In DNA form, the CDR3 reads TGTGCCAGCTCACCTGAATTAGCGGGGGCCAACGTCCTGACTTTC. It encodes CASSPELAGANVLTF. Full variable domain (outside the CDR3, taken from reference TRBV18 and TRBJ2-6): NAGVMQNPRHLVRRRGQEARLRCSPMKGHSHVYWYRQLPEEGLKFMVYLQKENIIDESGMPKERFSAEFPKEGPSILRIQQVVRGDSAAYFCASSPELAGANVLTFGAGSRLTVL.

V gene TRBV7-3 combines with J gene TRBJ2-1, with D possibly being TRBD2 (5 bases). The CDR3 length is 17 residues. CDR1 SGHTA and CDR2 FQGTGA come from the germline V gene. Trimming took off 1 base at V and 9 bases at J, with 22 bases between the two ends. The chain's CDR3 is CASSLRPMALTSGEQFF. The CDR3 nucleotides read TGTGCCAGCAGCTTAAGGCCTATGGCCCTCACAAGCGGTGAGCAGTTCTTC.

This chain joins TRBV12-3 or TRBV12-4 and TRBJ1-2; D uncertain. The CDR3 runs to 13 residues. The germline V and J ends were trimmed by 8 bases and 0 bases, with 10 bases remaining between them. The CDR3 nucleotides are TGTGCCAGCCGACGTGGAGCTAACTATGGCTACACCTTC. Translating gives CASRRGANYGYTF.

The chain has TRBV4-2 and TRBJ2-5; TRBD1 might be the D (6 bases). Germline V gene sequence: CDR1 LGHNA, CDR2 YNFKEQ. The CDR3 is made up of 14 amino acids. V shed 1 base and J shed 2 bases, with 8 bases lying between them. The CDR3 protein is CASSQGGQQETQYF. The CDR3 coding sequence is TGTGCCAGCAGCCAAGGGGGGCAACAAGAGACCCAGTACTTC.

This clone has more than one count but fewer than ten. DNA of the CDR3: TGTGCCAGCACCCGGGACAGGGGCACTGAAGCTTTCTTT. It encodes CASTRDRGTEAFF. The chain employs TRBV27 and TRBJ1-1, with 10 bases identical to TRBD1. Germline V CDR1 and CDR2: MNHEY, SMNVEV (reference sequence). The CDR3 is 13 residues long. Losses at the gene ends were 7 bases for V and 4 bases for J; bases not matched to a gene: 3.

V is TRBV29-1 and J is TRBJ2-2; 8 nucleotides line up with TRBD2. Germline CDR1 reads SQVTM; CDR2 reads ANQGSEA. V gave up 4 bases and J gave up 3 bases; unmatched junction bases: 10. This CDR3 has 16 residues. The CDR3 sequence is CSVAVVAGPYTGELFF. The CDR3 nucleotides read TGCAGCGTTGCTGTGGTAGCGGGGCCCTACACCGGGGAGCTGTTTTTT.